The 23 T cell receptor beta chains in this list originate from one sample, sequenced in a study of neurological immune-mediated disorders (dated by TCRdb to between 2018 and 2021). What the time point label conveys for this sample: longitudinal time-point 1 (baseline). The library was built by means of 5' RACE. The data were produced on an Illumina HiSeq 2500. TCRdb reprocessed the public reads (quality trimming at Q25 with fastp, clone calling with MiXCR) and kept in-frame beta chains. Merged by CDR3 protein, the rows form single entries marked with the most common genes and DNA. Recorded for this sample are tens of thousands of distinct CDR3 sequences; about 3.3% of them occurred a single time. Together, the top ten hold around 7.7% of the sample. Material for sequencing was PBMCs. The receptors shown here come from a woman aged 55-69 years with multiple sclerosis.

This clonotype was counted ten times or more. The chain is built from TRBV5-1 and TRBJ2-1, with TRBD1 matching 8 bases. CDR1 is SGHRS and CDR2 is YFSETQ in the germline V gene. After removal of 2 bases from V and 1 base from J, the junction contained 5 bases not matched to a gene. The length of the CDR3 is 16 residues. The CDR3: CASSFYRGRSYNEQFF. As DNA, the CDR3 is TGCGCCAGCAGCTTTTACAGGGGGAGATCCTACAATGAGCAGTTCTTC.

This clonotype was counted many times. The V and J genes are TRBV12-3 or TRBV12-4 and TRBJ2-2; 7 nucleotides line up with TRBD1. This CDR3 region has 14 residues. The ends lost 8 bases at V and 1 base at J; junction bases unmatched: 4. The CDR3 DNA follows: TGTGCCAGCGGTCGACAGGGGAACACCGGGGAGCTGTTTTTT. Amino acids: CASGRQGNTGELFF.

This clonotype showed up many times. The chain employs TRBV20-1 and TRBJ2-3, with 8 bases lining up with TRBD1. The trim removed 2 bases at V and 4 bases at J, leaving 8 bases unmatched. CDR1 is DFQATT and CDR2 is SNEGSKA in the germline V gene (reference sequence). The CDR3 loop spans 15 amino acids. CDR3 sequence reads: CSARQQGVFADTQYF. The CDR3 DNA reads TGCAGTGCTAGACAACAGGGGGTGTTTGCAGATACGCAGTATTTT.

In its sample, this clonotype was seen many times. This chain joins TRBV20-1 and TRBJ1-2; no clear D. This CDR3 comprises 13 residues. Germline loops: CDR1 DFQATT, CDR2 SNEGSKA (reference sequence). V lost 0 bases and J lost 4, with 9 bases in between. The CDR3 reads CSARDFGTYGYTF. In DNA form, the CDR3 reads TGCAGTGCTAGAGATTTCGGCACCTATGGCTACACCTTC.

This clonotype was recorded many times. This chain links TRBV10-1 with TRBJ2-3; D gene ambiguous. The CDR3 runs 12 residues. CDR1 is WNHNN and CDR2 is SYGVQD in the germline V gene (reference sequence). V was shortened by 1 base and J by 3 bases, with 2 bases between the two germline ends. CDR3 amino acids: CASSELTDTQYF. CDR3 nucleotide sequence: TGCGCCAGCAGTGAGTTGACAGATACGCAGTATTTT.

In this sample, this clonotype turned up a few times. The V call is TRBV5-6, the J call TRBJ1-1, with a possible D match to TRBD1 (5 bases). Germline CDR1 is SGHDT and CDR2 is YYEEEE. Trimming removed 1 base from V and 8 bases from J, with 6 bases in between. This CDR3 has 11 amino acids. Here the CDR3 reads CASSLSGEAFF. DNA for the CDR3: TGTGCCAGCAGCTTGTCAGGGGAAGCTTTCTTT.

The chain recombines TRBV4-1 with TRBJ2-5; the D gene could be TRBD1 or TRBD2 (5 bases each). Between the trimmed V and J ends, which lost 0 bases and 7 bases, there was a span of 18 bases. Germline CDR1 and CDR2: MGHRA and YSYEKL. This CDR3 region has 16 residues. The CDR3: CASSQDLPGTRGTQYF. CDR3 bases: TGCGCCAGCAGCCAAGATCTTCCAGGGACCCGGGGGACCCAGTACTTC.

There are many counts of this clonotype. The chain is built from TRBV3-1 and TRBJ2-7; 8 bases are shared with TRBD2. The germline V gene encodes CDR1 LGHDT and CDR2 YNNKEL (reference sequence). V lost 1 base and J lost 2; bases outside the gene matches: 4. The CDR3 length is 15 residues. The chain's CDR3 is CASSQALGGAYEQYF. As DNA, the CDR3 is TGTGCCAGCAGCCAAGCACTCGGGGGGGCCTACGAGCAGTACTTC.

Ten or more counts support this clonotype. V and J are TRBV20-1 and TRBJ2-7, with unresolved D. V was pared by 1 base and J by 3 bases, with 7 bases between. This CDR3 has 12 residues. Per the germline V gene, CDR1 is DFQATT and CDR2 is SNEGSKA (reference sequence). The CDR3 DNA reads TGCAGTGCTAGAGGGACCCTCTACGAGCAGTACTTC. Protein product: CSARGTLYEQYF.

This clonotype was seen repeatedly, ten times or more. The chain combines TRBV12-3 or TRBV12-4 with TRBJ2-1; the D is unclear. CDR3 length: 17 residues. V was shortened by 7 bases and J by 5 bases, with 24 bases between the two germline ends. The CDR3 bases are TGTGCCAGCACCCGCCCGCGCCATGCCCAGACCCACAATGAGCAGTTCTTC. This translates into CASTRPRHAQTHNEQFF.

This clonotype was recorded at least ten times. This sequence joins TRBV30 and TRBJ2-3, with no clear D. The CDR3 consists of 11 residues. V was cut by 5 bases and J by 0 bases, with 3 bases left in between. CDR1 is GTSNPN, CDR2 SVGIG, per germline (reference sequence). The DNA of the CDR3 is TGTGCCTGGGCGAGCACAGATACGCAGTATTTT. Its translation: CAWASTDTQYF.

This clonotype has a count of ten or more. J is TRBJ1-1 and V is TRBV5-1; no clear D. The ends were cut back, 1 base at V and 2 bases at J, with 9 bases in the middle. The CDR3 runs to 14 residues. The germline V gene encodes CDR1 SGHRS and CDR2 YFSETQ. CDR3 nucleotide sequence: TGCGCCAGCAGCTTGTCTTCAGGAAACACTGAAGCTTTCTTT. As protein: CASSLSSGNTEAFF.

This clonotype appeared a few times. The chain links TRBV6-5 to TRBJ1-2, with D maybe TRBD1 (5 bases). Deletions cut 8 bases from V and 5 bases from J, with 9 bases between. CDR1 and CDR2 (germline): MNHEY, SVGAGI. The CDR3 contains 11 residues. The CDR3 DNA follows: TGTGCCAGCGGGGGGGGATATGGCTACACCTTC. This encodes CASGGGYGYTF.

At least ten counts were recorded for this clonotype. The V gene is TRBV7-6, the J gene TRBJ2-7; D ambiguous. The CDR3 covers 14 residues. V gave up 5 bases and J gave up 0 bases, with 11 bases separating them. Germline-derived CDR1 and CDR2 are SGHVS and FNYEAQ. CDR3: CASSPQYSSYEQYF. The CDR3 DNA sequence: TGTGCCAGCAGCCCCCAGTATTCCTCCTACGAGCAGTACTTC. The whole variable domain, remainder taken from reference TRBV7-6 and TRBJ2-7, is GAGVSQSPRYKVTKRGQDVALRCDPISGHVSLYWYRQALGQGPEFLTYFNYEAQQDKSGLPNDRFSAERPEGSISTLTIQRTEQRDSAMYRCASSPQYSSYEQYFGPGTRLTVT.

This clonotype appeared many times. The CDR3 DNA sequence: TGCGCCAGCAGCTTAAACAGGGACACTGAAGCTTTCTTT. Encoded protein: CASSLNRDTEAFF. The chain combines TRBV5-1 with TRBJ1-1, with D maybe TRBD1 (6 bases). Trimming removed 2 bases from V and 3 bases from J, with 8 bases in between. The CDR3 is 13 amino acids. Germline V gene data show CDR1 as SGHRS and CDR2 as YFSETQ.

Ten or more counts support this clonotype. The chain links TRBV18 to TRBJ1-4; D gene unclear. The V gene lost 5 bases and the J gene lost 4 bases, with 11 bases spanning the gap. Germline V gene data show CDR1 as KGHSH and CDR2 as LQKENI. The CDR3 runs 14 residues. The CDR3 protein is CASSMAGGNEKLFF. CDR3 coding DNA: TGTGCCAGCTCAATGGCTGGCGGTAATGAAAAACTGTTTTTT.

To note about this clonotype: This may stem from a read error, because a much larger clone lies one nucleotide away. The chain carries TRBV7-9 and TRBJ1-1; 9 nucleotides align to TRBD1. J gave up 12 bases and V 5 bases, and 7 bases lay outside the gene matches. This CDR3 is built from 12 residues. Germline V lookup: CDR1 SEHNR, CDR2 FQNEAQ (reference sequence). The DNA of the CDR3 is TGTGCCAGCAGCCCGGGGACAGGGAAGACTTTCTTT. Its protein is CASSPGTGKTFF.

This clonotype has more than one count but fewer than ten. At one end, the junction sequence differs from germline, possibly due to a read error. This chain uses TRBV7-9 with TRBJ1-6; D possibly corresponds to TRBD1 (6 bases). The CDR3 has 14 amino acids. Germline values: CDR1 SEHNR, CDR2 FQNEAQ (reference sequence). CDR3 in DNA: TGTGCCAGCAGAACGGACAGTTCGAATTCAACCCTCAACTTT. Translation gives CASRTDSSNSTLNF. The variable domain in full, with the rest retrieved from reference TRBV7-9 and TRBJ1-6, is DTGVSQNPRHKITKRGQNVTFRCDPISEHNRLYWYRQTLGQGPEFLTYFQNEAQLEKSRLLSDRFSAERPKGSFSTLEIQRTEQGDSAMYLCASRTDSSNSTLNFGNGTRLTVT.

This clonotype was seen a handful of times. The V gene is TRBV7-2, the J gene TRBJ1-5; perhaps TRBD1 as D (5 bases). V was clipped by 5 bases and J by 1 base, with 12 bases between them. Germline lookup yields CDR1 SGHTA and CDR2 FQGNSA. The CDR3 totals 15 residues. CDR3 sequence: CASSPNAGSNQPQHF. The CDR3 nucleotides are TGTGCCAGCAGCCCCAACGCAGGGAGCAATCAGCCCCAGCATTTT.

This clonotype showed up many times. J is TRBJ2-2 and V is TRBV28; D call uncertain. Germline V CDR1 and CDR2: MDHEN, SYDVKM. The CDR3 runs 12 residues. Between the trimmed V and J ends, which lost 6 bases and 2 bases, there was a span of 4 bases. The CDR3 sequence is CASRVNTGELFF. The CDR3, as DNA: TGTGCCAGCAGGGTAAACACCGGGGAGCTGTTTTTT. Combining the CDR3 with reference TRBV28 and TRBJ2-2 gives the whole variable domain DVKVTQSSRYLVKRTGEKVFLECVQDMDHENMFWYRQDPGLGLRLIYFSYDVKMKEKGDIPEGYSVSREKKERFSLILESASTNQTSMYLCASRVNTGELFFGEGSRLTVL.

This clonotype was seen at least ten times. V usage is TRBV18 and J usage is TRBJ2-1, with D maybe TRBD1 (6 bases). CDR3 length: 13 amino acids. CDR1 and CDR2 (germline): KGHSH, LQKENI. V lost 8 bases to trimming and J lost 4 bases, with 12 bases between them. Here the CDR3 DNA reads TGTGCCAGCCAGCAGGGGTTGTACAATGAGCAGTTCTTC. It encodes CASQQGLYNEQFF.

This clonotype was observed many times. The rearrangement links TRBV20-1 to TRBJ2-7, with D possibly TRBD2 on 5 matching bases. The CDR3 sequence is 12 residues long. V shed 3 bases and J shed 2 bases, with 8 bases lying between them. Germline-derived CDR1 and CDR2 are DFQATT and SNEGSKA (reference sequence). The CDR3 DNA is TGCAGTGCTAGGATCGGGACCTACGAGCAGTACTTC. Amino acid sequence: CSARIGTYEQYF.

The gene calls are TRBV6-5 and TRBJ2-7, with a weak D call TRBD1 (6 bases). Germline V gene sequence: CDR1 MNHEY, CDR2 SVGAGI. Trimming shortened V by 9 bases and J by 0 bases, and 21 bases separated the two germline ends. The length of the CDR3 is 16 residues. The CDR3 loop reads CASRLYGLDSSYEQYF. The CDR3 DNA reads TGTGCCAGTAGGCTGTACGGTTTGGACAGCTCCTACGAGCAGTACTTC.